The 7 T cell receptor beta chains listed next were all sequenced from one sample in a study of blood T cell repertoires in COVID-19. Sequencing used immunoSEQ multiplex PCR; TCRdb keeps in-frame clones, though not all of them. The table has 88,000 or so clones, roughly 83% seen once; the top ten hold approximately 24%. Sequences were obtained from peripheral blood. The source is a human donor in a cohort sampled during active COVID-19.

The J gene is TRBJ2-3, the V gene TRBV7-9, with D tentatively TRBD2 (6 bases). The CDR3 has 14 residues. Germline V lookup: CDR1 SEHNR, CDR2 FQNEAQ (reference sequence). V was clipped by 2 bases and J by 4 bases, with 10 bases between them. The CDR3 sequence is CASSLTGEADTQYF. The CDR3 DNA follows: TGTGCCAGCAGCTTAACGGGAGAGGCAGATACGCAGTATTTT.

The J gene is TRBJ2-2, the V gene TRBV4-1; D might be TRBD2 (5 bases). The CDR3 spans 16 residues. Germline CDR1 is MGHRA and CDR2 is YSYEKL. Trimming pared 4 bases from V and 1 base from J, leaving 13 bases between. The CDR3 nucleotides read TGCGCCAGCAGCCTAGGACTGGGAGAGAACACCGGGGAGCTGTTTTTT. Translated, it gives CASSLGLGENTGELFF.

This chain joins TRBV30 and TRBJ1-5, with TRBD1 matching over 8 bases. V dropped 4 bases and J dropped 4; count of bases not matched to a gene: 9. From germline, CDR1 is GTSNPN and CDR2 SVGIG (reference sequence). This CDR3 spans 15 amino acids. DNA of the CDR3: TGTGCCTGGACCAACGGGGACAGGCAAAATCAGCCCCAGCATTTT. This encodes CAWTNGDRQNQPQHF.

J is TRBJ1-1 and V is TRBV29-1; the D gene is possibly TRBD1 (5 bases). CDR3 length: 12 amino acids. Germline V gene data show CDR1 as SQVTM and CDR2 as ANQGSEA. The CDR3 DNA follows: TGCAGTGTCAGGGTCACGAACACTGAAGCTTTCTTT. It translates to CSVRVTNTEAFF.

This chain links TRBV7-2 with TRBJ2-1; no definite D call. Germline CDR1 reads SGHTA; CDR2 reads FQGNSA. CDR3 size: 14 residues. Deletions cut 1 base from V and 4 bases from J, with 8 bases between. Here the CDR3 DNA reads TGTGCCAGCAGCTTAGTCCCCAGTTACAATGAGCAGTTCTTC. This sequence encodes CASSLVPSYNEQFF.

The CDR3 region has the DNA TGTGCCAGCAGTTTAGCGGGAGGAAACACCGGGGAGCTGTTTTTT. Its translation is CASSLAGGNTGELFF. The V call is TRBV28, the J call TRBJ2-2; 8 bases fit TRBD2. The CDR3 is 15 amino acids. Germline CDR1 is MDHEN and CDR2 is SYDVKM. V shed 2 bases and J 2 bases; nucleotides not matched to a gene: 1.

The chain carries TRBV5-1 and TRBJ2-1, with D possibly matching TRBD2 (6 bases). Trimming took 5 bases from V and 7 from J, leaving 13 bases between them. The CDR3 loop spans 13 amino acids. Germline CDR1 is SGHRS and CDR2 is YFSETQ. The CDR3 DNA reads TGCGCCAGCAGATCGCAGGAGGGGAATGAGCAGTTCTTC. It specifies CASRSQEGNEQFF.